Each of the 19 T cell receptor beta chains below was sequenced from the same sample in a study of T cell responses to AZD1222 COVID-19 vaccine. Some clones are missing from TCRdb's copy, which holds only in-frame ones; the method was immunoSEQ multiplex PCR. Of about 160,000 clones listed, 88% are singletons. This specimen consisted of peripheral blood, obtained on day 0 of AZD1222 vaccination. These receptor sequences come from an adult in good health.

In nucleotides, the CDR3 is TGTGCCACCAGTGAGGTGGGGAATCCGGACGAGCAGTACTTC. It is translated as CATSEVGNPDEQYF. V gene TRBV24-1 combines with J gene TRBJ2-7; no definite D call. Germline V gene lookup returns CDR1 KGHDR and CDR2 SFDVKD. V was cut by 4 bases and J by 5 bases, with 14 bases left in between. There are 14 residues in the CDR3.

V and J are TRBV9 and TRBJ2-7, with 8 positions matching TRBD2. This CDR3 spans 12 amino acids. The germline V gene encodes CDR1 SGDLS and CDR2 YYNGEE. Unmatched junction bases numbered 2, after V lost 4 bases and J lost 5 bases. Written as DNA, the CDR3 is TGTGCCAGCAGCCCGGGGGGGAACGAGCAGTACTTC. Its protein is CASSPGGNEQYF.

In its sample, this clone was seen a few times. The chain links TRBV14 to TRBJ2-2; the D is unclear. CDR1 and CDR2 (germline): SGHDN, FVKESK. This CDR3 has 13 amino acids. V gave up 4 bases and J gave up 6 bases, with 9 bases separating them. This CDR3 is CASSPRMAGELFF. CDR3 nucleotide sequence: TGTGCCAGCAGCCCCCGGATGGCCGGGGAGCTGTTTTTT.

The rearrangement joins TRBV28 to TRBJ1-1; D possibly corresponds to TRBD1 (6 bases). Germline V gene data show CDR1 as MDHEN and CDR2 as SYDVKM. There are 17 residues in the CDR3. The V end was cut by 3 bases, the J end by 0 bases, with 17 bases between. CDR3 protein: CASSFSWDNIMNTEAFF. For the CDR3, the DNA is TGTGCCAGCAGTTTCTCCTGGGACAACATAATGAACACTGAAGCTTTCTTT.

This chain connects TRBV6-5 to TRBJ1-6; possibly TRBD1 for D (6 bases). Germline assignment: CDR1 MNHEY and CDR2 SVGAGI. Trimming removed 6 bases from V and 7 bases from J, with 13 bases in between. This CDR3 region has 14 residues. CDR3 residues: CASSNGGGNSPLHF. The CDR3 bases are TGTGCCAGCAGCAACGGGGGGGGCAATTCACCCCTCCACTTT.

This clone showed up just once. CDR3 sequence (DNA): TGTGCCAGCAGTACCCAGGGGCAGCCCCAGCATTTT. This encodes CASSTQGQPQHF. The rearrangement links TRBV28 to TRBJ1-5; TRBD1 is a possible D gene (6 bases). Trimming left V 5 bases short and J 7 bases short, with 9 bases between. The CDR3 consists of 12 residues. Germline CDR1 reads MDHEN; CDR2 reads SYDVKM.

The chain recombines TRBV4-3 with TRBJ1-4, with D perhaps TRBD1 (5 bases). The V gene lost 3 bases and the J gene lost 8 bases, with 10 bases spanning the gap. The CDR3 runs 13 residues. CDR1 is LGHNA, CDR2 YSLEER, per germline. The CDR3: CASSQPGGEKLFF. The CDR3 DNA follows: TGCGCCAGCAGCCAGCCTGGGGGGGAAAAACTGTTTTTT.

The J gene is TRBJ2-5, the V gene TRBV7-2, with 7 bases identical to TRBD1. Trimming at V came to 8 bases and at J to 2 bases, leaving 5 bases not matched to a gene. This CDR3 region has 13 residues. Germline V gene sequence: CDR1 SGHTA, CDR2 FQGNSA. The CDR3 region is CASLGQIQETQYF. CDR3 DNA sequence: TGTGCCAGCCTGGGACAGATACAAGAGACCCAGTACTTC.

V usage is TRBV5-6 and J usage is TRBJ1-1; possibly TRBD1 for D (5 bases). The CDR3 totals 13 residues. Germline CDR1 reads SGHDT; CDR2 reads YYEEEE. Trimming shortened V by 0 bases and J by 6 bases, and 9 bases separated the two germline ends. The CDR3: CASSLAGTAEAFF. CDR3 bases: TGTGCCAGCAGCTTGGCAGGGACTGCTGAAGCTTTCTTT.

The chain has TRBV28 and TRBJ1-2, with a possible D match to TRBD1 (5 bases). Germline V gene data show CDR1 as MDHEN and CDR2 as SYDVKM. The V end was cut by 6 bases, the J end by 2 bases, with 16 bases between. The CDR3 spans 15 residues. The CDR3, as DNA: TGTGCCAGCAGCCCTGGGGGAACTCAAAACTATGGCTACACCTTC. It encodes CASSPGGTQNYGYTF.

The chain joins TRBV6-5 to TRBJ1-1; D not certain. The CDR3 covers 15 residues. V shed 6 bases and J shed 3 bases, with 17 bases lying between them. Germline V gene lookup returns CDR1 MNHEY and CDR2 SVGAGI. The CDR3 is CASRGFLTGDTEAFF. CDR3 bases: TGTGCCAGCAGGGGGTTCTTGACTGGGGACACTGAAGCTTTCTTT.

The V gene is TRBV3-1 (or the pseudogene TRBV3-2), the J gene TRBJ1-1; TRBD1 matches at 8 bases. The V and J ends lost 4 bases and 1 base, in that order; junction bases with no gene match: 5. The CDR3 sequence is 15 residues long. Germline V gene lookup returns CDR1 LGHDT and CDR2 YNNKEL (reference sequence). Here the CDR3 reads CASSPRDRKNTEAFF. The CDR3 DNA reads as TGTGCCAGCAGCCCCCGGGACAGGAAGAACACTGAAGCTTTCTTT.

The gene calls are TRBV5-4 and TRBJ2-1; no definite D call. This CDR3 comprises 14 residues. Trimming stripped 3 bases from V and 6 bases from J, with 13 bases between. Germline V gives CDR1 SGHNT, CDR2 YYREEE (reference sequence). The CDR3, as DNA: TGTGCCAGCAGCTCCGGGTGGATCGGCAATGAGCAGTTCTTC. This codes for CASSSGWIGNEQFF.

The chain links TRBV4-3 to TRBJ2-7; tentative D call: TRBD2 (6 bases). This CDR3 has 18 amino acids. CDR1 and CDR2 from the germline V gene are LGHNA and YSLEER. The germline V and J ends were trimmed by 0 bases and 2 bases, with 20 bases remaining between them. The CDR3 region has the DNA TGCGCCAGCAGCCAAGAAAGGAGTTCGGGACTCGTAACCTACGAGCAGTACTTC. This codes for CASSQERSSGLVTYEQYF.

This chain links TRBV5-1 with TRBJ2-7; D ambiguous. CDR1 is SGHRS, CDR2 YFSETQ, per germline. The CDR3 is 14 residues long. Trimming took off 0 bases at V and 4 bases at J, with 11 bases between the two ends. CDR3: CASSLVAGVYEQYF. The CDR3 bases are TGCGCCAGCAGCTTGGTGGCAGGAGTTTACGAGCAGTACTTC. Full variable domain (rest looked up from reference TRBV5-1 and TRBJ2-7): KAGVTQTPRYLIKTRGQQVTLSCSPISGHRSVSWYQQTPGQGLQFLFEYFSETQRNKGNFPGRFSGRQFSNSRSEMNVSTLELGDSALYLCASSLVAGVYEQYFGPGTRLTVT.

This clone was observed a handful of times. The rearrangement links TRBV13 to TRBJ2-1, with 7 bases fitting TRBD1. Germline trimming cut 5 bases from V and 6 bases from J; bases unmatched to any gene: 7. The CDR3 has 14 amino acids. In germline, CDR1 is PRHDT, CDR2 FYEKMQ (reference sequence). CDR3 DNA sequence: TGTGCCAGCAGCGACCGGACAGGCGGCAATGAGCAGTTCTTC. Translated, it gives CASSDRTGGNEQFF.

About this clone: One junction end does not reproduce the germline sequence, and a read error may be involved. Other DNA variants within this sample encode the same CDR3. The chain links TRBV3-1 (or the pseudogene TRBV3-2) to TRBJ1-5; D call uncertain. Germline CDR1 LGHDT, CDR2 YNNKEL (reference sequence). The CDR3 is 13 residues long. CDR3 DNA: TGTGCCAGCAGTCAAGGGCGAGATCAGCCCCAGCATTTT. Translation: CASSQGRDQPQHF.

The chain combines TRBV7-8 with TRBJ2-7, with 8 positions matching TRBD2. V lost 5 bases, J lost 7 bases, and 13 bases stayed unmatched. Germline CDR1 and CDR2: SGHVS and FQNEAQ. The CDR3 covers 15 residues. CDR3 nucleotide sequence: TGTGCCAGCAGCCGTTTTAGCGGGGATCCATCAGAGCAGTACTTC. This gives the protein CASSRFSGDPSEQYF.

The chain links TRBV11-2 to TRBJ2-7; possible D gene TRBD2, 7 bases. Trimming removed 8 bases from V and 0 bases from J, with 17 bases in between. The CDR3 loop spans 15 amino acids. CDR1 is SGHAT, CDR2 FQNNGV, per germline. The CDR3, as DNA: TGTGCCAGCCGCGCCTGGGGGGGGCTCTCCTACGAGCAGTACTTC. It yields the protein CASRAWGGLSYEQYF.